This T cell receptor (beta chain) stems from a study of T-cell memory formation after mild COVID-19. Study conclusions and caveats: Confirmation of SARS-CoV-2 specificity was lacking for second-wave clones peaking day 37. Among clones contracting day 15 to 85, CD4/CD8 was balanced, whereas later expanders leaned CD4+.

TCRdb reprocessed the 5' RACE reads with MiXCR, giving one entry per CDR3 protein. This sample yields about 140,000 distinct CDR3 sequences, of which around 15% are seen a single time; around 30% belongs to the top ten. Germline V lookup: CDR1 ENHRY, CDR2 SYGVKD. Trimming cost V 2 bases and J 1 base; bases outside gene matches: 3. This CDR3 region has 16 residues. This clonotype has a handful of counts. The antigen remains unidentified. The rearrangement joins TRBV10-3 to TRBJ2-3; 10 nucleotides agree with TRBD2. This clonotype was sampled from an adult woman who had mild COVID-19 (a few samples of this study predate the infection). Cell type and time point are not known. Sample: PBMCs or a T cell subset sorted from them (not recorded which). The CDR3 sequence is CAISETGTSGTDTQYF. As DNA, the CDR3 is TGTGCCATCAGTGAGACGGGGACTAGCGGCACAGATACGCAGTATTTT.